A single sample is the source of the 9 T cell receptor beta chains below, sequenced in a study of blood T cell repertoires in COVID-19. The protocol was immunoSEQ multiplex PCR, while the TCRdb copy is restricted to in-frame clones and leaves out a portion. The table records 350,000 to 550,000 clones, 85% to 90% of them present only once. The source material was PBMCs or T cells enriched from blood (not recorded which). The receptors shown here come from a man aged 25 to 40 who had recovered from COVID-19.

The chain joins TRBV28 to TRBJ2-1, with D tentatively TRBD1 (7 bases). V lost 2 bases and J lost 10, with 18 bases in between. The CDR3 extends over 15 amino acids. The germline gives CDR1 MDHEN, CDR2 SYDVKM. DNA for the CDR3: TGTGCCAGCAGTTTAGACGGGCCCCAGGGGGGCGAGCAGTTCTTC. Translated, it gives CASSLDGPQGGEQFF.

The V call is TRBV27, the J call TRBJ2-7; TRBD1 is a possible D gene (6 bases). Trimming shortened V by 5 bases and J by 4 bases, and 12 bases separated the two germline ends. CDR3 length: 13 residues. Germline CDR1 reads MNHEY; CDR2 reads SMNVEV (reference sequence). The CDR3 loop reads CASSPRTVYEQYF. The CDR3 region has the DNA TGTGCCAGCAGTCCCCGGACAGTTTACGAGCAGTACTTC.

This clone has just one count. This chain uses TRBV28 with TRBJ2-1, with TRBD2 matching 10 bases. The CDR3 consists of 17 residues. CDR1 and CDR2 (germline): MDHEN, SYDVKM. V was pared by 5 bases and J by 0 bases, with 7 bases of the junction left unmatched. The CDR3 loop is CASSRGLAASSYNEQFF. The CDR3 DNA follows: TGTGCCAGCAGTCGTGGACTAGCGGCCAGCTCCTACAATGAGCAGTTCTTC.

The chain has TRBV12-5 and TRBJ1-1, with no clear D. The CDR3 spans 17 residues. Germline V lookup: CDR1 LGHNT, CDR2 FRNRAP. V was trimmed by 0 bases and J by 5 bases, leaving 19 bases between them. CDR3 sequence reads: CASGLVRLAGPDTEAFF. The DNA for the CDR3 is TGTGCTAGTGGTTTGGTACGTCTGGCTGGGCCCGATACTGAAGCTTTCTTT. The full variable domain, its missing parts supplied by reference TRBV12-5 and TRBJ1-1, is DARVTQTPRHKVTEMGQEVTMRCQPILGHNTVFWYRQTMMQGLELLAYFRNRAPLDDSGMPKDRFSAEMPDATLATLKIQPSEPRDSAVYFCASGLVRLAGPDTEAFFGQGTRLTVV.

The CDR3 loop is CASSYPTVFYGYTF. The CDR3 nucleotides read TGTGCCAGCAGTTACCCGACAGTCTTTTATGGCTACACCTTC. The rearrangement uses TRBV6-2 or TRBV6-3 and TRBJ1-2, with TRBD1 as a possible D gene (5 bases). CDR1 and CDR2 from the germline V gene are MNHEY and SVGEGT. The V gene lost 2 bases and the J gene lost 5 bases, with 12 bases spanning the gap. The CDR3 is 14 amino acids.

The rearrangement uses TRBV10-3 and TRBJ2-2, with D possibly matching TRBD2 (5 bases). The CDR3 contains 13 residues. Germline CDR1 reads ENHRY; CDR2 reads SYGVKD. V lost 8 bases and J lost 3, with 10 bases in between. In DNA form, the CDR3 reads TGTGCCATCCGAGGGCTGGACACCGGGGAGCTGTTTTTT. This sequence encodes CAIRGLDTGELFF.

The chain joins TRBV30 to TRBJ1-4, with TRBD1 matching 7 bases. The germline V gene has CDR1 GTSNPN and CDR2 SVGIG (reference sequence). The CDR3 extends over 14 amino acids. V was clipped by 6 bases and J by 4 bases; unmatched bases: 8. This CDR3 reads CACHGQASNEKLFF. CDR3 bases: TGTGCCTGCCACGGACAGGCGAGTAATGAAAAACTGTTTTTT.

The chain is built from TRBV10-1 and TRBJ1-2, with a possible D match to TRBD1 (5 bases). V gave up 6 bases and J gave up 8 bases, with 16 bases separating them. The CDR3 loop spans 13 amino acids. Germline CDR1 is WNHNN and CDR2 is SYGVQD (reference sequence). As DNA, the CDR3 is TGCGCCAGCAGCGGGACGCCGGGGAGGGGCTACACCTTC. This encodes CASSGTPGRGYTF.

The chain joins TRBV7-2 to TRBJ2-5, with a tentative D call TRBD1 (5 bases). Trimming removed 5 bases from V and 4 bases from J, with 17 bases in between. The CDR3 extends over 15 amino acids. CDR1 is SGHTA, CDR2 FQGNSA, per germline. The CDR3 region has the DNA TGTGCCAGCAGCCATGGTAGGGGAACGGGAGAGACCCAGTACTTC. This sequence encodes CASSHGRGTGETQYF.